The 6 T cell receptor beta chains given below trace back to one sample, sequenced in a study of monozygotic twins with inflammatory bowel disease. TCRdb re-called the 5' RACE reads and shows each CDR3 protein once, DNA omitted. The sample table sets out about 380,000 distinct CDR3 sequences. The specimen sequenced was blood. These receptors were collected from a human donor with ulcerative colitis or Crohn's disease, or a healthy co-twin of an affected twin (not recorded which).

CDR3 amino acids: CSAPPEGRYNSPLHF. The J gene is TRBJ1-6, the V gene TRBV20-1; the TCRdb D gene call, TRBD1, has no DNA to confirm it. Germline lookup yields CDR1 DFQATT and CDR2 SNEGSKA (reference sequence). CDR3 size: 15 residues.

V gene TRBV29-1 combines with J gene TRBJ1-2. Germline lookup yields CDR1 SQVTM and CDR2 ANQGSEA. The CDR3 totals 16 residues. CDR3 residues: CSVEDQQGLLGSGYTF.

V gene TRBV29-1 combines with J gene TRBJ2-2. CDR3 length: 13 residues. From germline, CDR1 is SQVTM and CDR2 ANQGSEA. This chain's CDR3 is CSVETTAAGELFF.

The rearrangement links TRBV6-1 to TRBJ1-2; TCRdb's D call of TRBD1 is untestable without DNA. The V gene's germline CDR1 is MNHNS and CDR2 SASEGT. The CDR3 sequence is 14 residues long. This CDR3 reads CASSGTGGGGGYTF.

The rearrangement links TRBV6-2 or TRBV6-3 to TRBJ2-5; TCRdb's D call of TRBD2 is untestable without DNA. CDR3 length equals 16 residues. The germline V gene encodes CDR1 MNHEY and CDR2 SVGEGT. Here the CDR3 reads CASNPPKGLAGETQYF.

The chain uses TRBV29-1 and TRBJ2-7; the D call of TRBD1 rests on TCRdb alone, since no DNA is present to check it. Looked up from germline, CDR1 is SQVTM and CDR2 is ANQGSEA. The CDR3 covers 14 residues. The CDR3: CSVGDRGDGYEQYF.